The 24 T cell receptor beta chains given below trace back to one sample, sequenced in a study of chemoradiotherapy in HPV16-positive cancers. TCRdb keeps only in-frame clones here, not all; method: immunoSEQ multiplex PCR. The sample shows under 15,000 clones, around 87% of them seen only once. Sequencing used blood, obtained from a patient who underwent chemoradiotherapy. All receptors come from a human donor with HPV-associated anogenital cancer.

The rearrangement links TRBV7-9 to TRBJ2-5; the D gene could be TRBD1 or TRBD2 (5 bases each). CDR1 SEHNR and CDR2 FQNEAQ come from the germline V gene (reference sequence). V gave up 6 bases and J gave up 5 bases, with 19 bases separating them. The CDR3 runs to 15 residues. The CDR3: CASSHRGLVAETQYF. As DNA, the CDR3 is TGTGCCAGCAGTCATCGGGGCTTAGTCGCCGAGACCCAGTACTTC.

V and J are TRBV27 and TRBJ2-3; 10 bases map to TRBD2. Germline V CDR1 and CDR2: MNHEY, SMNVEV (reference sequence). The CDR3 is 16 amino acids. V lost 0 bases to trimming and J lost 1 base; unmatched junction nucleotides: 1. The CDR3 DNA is TGTGCCAGCAGTTTATCGGGGACTAGCGGCACAGATACGCAGTATTTT. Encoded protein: CASSLSGTSGTDTQYF.

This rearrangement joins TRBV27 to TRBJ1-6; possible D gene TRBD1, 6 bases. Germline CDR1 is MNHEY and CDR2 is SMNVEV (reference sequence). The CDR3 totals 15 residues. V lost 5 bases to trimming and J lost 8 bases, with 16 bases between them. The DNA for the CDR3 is TGTGCCAGCAGTCCCCTGGGGGGCGCCGATTCACCCCTCCACTTT. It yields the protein CASSPLGGADSPLHF.

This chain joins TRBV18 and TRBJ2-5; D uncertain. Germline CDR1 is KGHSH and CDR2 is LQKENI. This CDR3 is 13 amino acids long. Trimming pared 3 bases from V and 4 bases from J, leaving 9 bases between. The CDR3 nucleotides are TGTGCCAGCTCACCGGGTAATCTAGAGACCCAGTACTTC. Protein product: CASSPGNLETQYF.

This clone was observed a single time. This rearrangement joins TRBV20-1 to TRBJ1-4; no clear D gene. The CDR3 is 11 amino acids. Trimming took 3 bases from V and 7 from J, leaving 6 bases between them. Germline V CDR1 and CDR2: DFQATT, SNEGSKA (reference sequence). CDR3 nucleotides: TGCAGTGCTAGTGTGCGTGAAAAACTGTTTTTT. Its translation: CSASVREKLFF.

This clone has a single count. Written as DNA, the CDR3 is TGTGCCAGCAGCGTAGGAGGGGGCGCGCCTGGAAACACCATATATTTT. Amino acids: CASSVGGGAPGNTIYF. The V call is TRBV9, the J call TRBJ1-3; 7 bases are shared with TRBD1. The germline V gene encodes CDR1 SGDLS and CDR2 YYNGEE. The CDR3 consists of 16 residues. Trimming removed 0 bases from V and 2 bases from J; junction bases left unmatched: 5.

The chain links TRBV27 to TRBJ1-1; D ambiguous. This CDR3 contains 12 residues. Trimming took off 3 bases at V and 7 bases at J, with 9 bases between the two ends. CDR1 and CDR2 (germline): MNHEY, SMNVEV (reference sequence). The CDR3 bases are TGTGCCAGCAGTTTCCTCGAAGGTGAAGCTTTCTTT. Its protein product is CASSFLEGEAFF.

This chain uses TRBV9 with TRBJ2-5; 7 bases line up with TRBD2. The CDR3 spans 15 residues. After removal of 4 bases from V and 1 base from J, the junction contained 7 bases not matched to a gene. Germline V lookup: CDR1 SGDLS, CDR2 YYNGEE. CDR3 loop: CASSSGTITQETQYF. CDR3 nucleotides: TGTGCCAGCAGCTCCGGGACTATAACCCAAGAGACCCAGTACTTC.

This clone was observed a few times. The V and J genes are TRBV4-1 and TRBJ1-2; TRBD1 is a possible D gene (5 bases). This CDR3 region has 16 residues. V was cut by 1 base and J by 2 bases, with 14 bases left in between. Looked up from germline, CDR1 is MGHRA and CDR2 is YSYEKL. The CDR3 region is CASSQVDNPLNYGYTF. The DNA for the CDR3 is TGCGCCAGCAGCCAAGTGGACAATCCTTTGAACTATGGCTACACCTTC.

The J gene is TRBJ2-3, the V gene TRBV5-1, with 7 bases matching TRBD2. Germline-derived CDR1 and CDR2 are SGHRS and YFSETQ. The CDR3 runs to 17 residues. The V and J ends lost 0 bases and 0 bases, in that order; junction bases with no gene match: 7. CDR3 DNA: TGCGCCAGCAGCTTGGGGGTTGGGACTACTAGCACAGATACGCAGTATTTT. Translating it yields CASSLGVGTTSTDTQYF.

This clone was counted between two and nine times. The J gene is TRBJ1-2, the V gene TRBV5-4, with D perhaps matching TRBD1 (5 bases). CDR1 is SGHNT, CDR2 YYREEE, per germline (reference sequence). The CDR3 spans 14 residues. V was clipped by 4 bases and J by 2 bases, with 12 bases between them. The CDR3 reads CASSIQDSNYGYTF. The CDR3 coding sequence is TGTGCCAGCAGCATACAGGATTCCAACTATGGCTACACCTTC.

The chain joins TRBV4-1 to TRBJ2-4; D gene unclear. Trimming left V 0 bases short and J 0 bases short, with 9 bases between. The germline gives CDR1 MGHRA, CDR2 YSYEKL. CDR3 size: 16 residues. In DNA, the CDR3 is TGCGCCAGCAGCCAAGAACTGGGCATAGCCAAAAACATTCAGTACTTC. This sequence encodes CASSQELGIAKNIQYF.

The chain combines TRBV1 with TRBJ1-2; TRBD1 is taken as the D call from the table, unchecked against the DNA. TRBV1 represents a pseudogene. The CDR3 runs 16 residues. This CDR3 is CTSSQEQSQGFYGYTF. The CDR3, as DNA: TGCACCAGCAGCCAGGAACAATCTCAGGGATTCTATGGCTACACCTTC.

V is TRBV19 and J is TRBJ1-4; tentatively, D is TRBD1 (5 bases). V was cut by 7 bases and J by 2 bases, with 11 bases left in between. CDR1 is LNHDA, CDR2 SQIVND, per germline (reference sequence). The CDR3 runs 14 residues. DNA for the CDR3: TGTGCCAGTAACCGGCGGGGGACTAATGAAAAACTGTTTTTT. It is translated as CASNRRGTNEKLFF.

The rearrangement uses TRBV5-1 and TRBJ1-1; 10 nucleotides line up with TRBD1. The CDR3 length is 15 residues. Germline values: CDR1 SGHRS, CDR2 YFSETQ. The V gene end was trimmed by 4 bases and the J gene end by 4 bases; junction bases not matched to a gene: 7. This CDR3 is CASSLRQGAGTEAFF. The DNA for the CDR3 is TGCGCCAGCAGCCTAAGACAGGGGGCGGGCACTGAAGCTTTCTTT.

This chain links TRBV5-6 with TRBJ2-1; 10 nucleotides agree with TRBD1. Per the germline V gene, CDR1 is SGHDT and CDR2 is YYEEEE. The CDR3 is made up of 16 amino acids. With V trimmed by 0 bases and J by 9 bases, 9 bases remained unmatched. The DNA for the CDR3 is TGTGCCAGCAGCTTGGGGGCCGGGACAGGGGCGGGTGAGCAGTTCTTC. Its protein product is CASSLGAGTGAGEQFF.

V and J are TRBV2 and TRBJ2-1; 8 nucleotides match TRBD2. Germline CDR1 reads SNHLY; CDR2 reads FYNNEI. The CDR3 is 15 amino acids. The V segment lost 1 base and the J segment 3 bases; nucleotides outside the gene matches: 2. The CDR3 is CASSEGRGGYNEQFF. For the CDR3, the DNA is TGTGCCAGCAGTGAAGGCCGGGGGGGCTACAATGAGCAGTTCTTC.

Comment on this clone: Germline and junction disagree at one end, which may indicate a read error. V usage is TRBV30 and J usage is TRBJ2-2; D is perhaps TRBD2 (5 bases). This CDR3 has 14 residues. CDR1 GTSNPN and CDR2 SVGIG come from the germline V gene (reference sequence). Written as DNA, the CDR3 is TGTGCCTGGAGCCGTAACAGTGCCCACCGGGGAGCTGTTTTT. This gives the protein CAWSRNSAHRGAVF.

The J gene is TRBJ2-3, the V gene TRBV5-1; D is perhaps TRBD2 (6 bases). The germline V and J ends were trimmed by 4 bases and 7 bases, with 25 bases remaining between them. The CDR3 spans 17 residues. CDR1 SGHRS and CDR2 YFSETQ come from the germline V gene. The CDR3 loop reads CASSPTDYTDRGHTQYF. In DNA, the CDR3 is TGCGCCAGCAGCCCGACGGACTACACCGACCGAGGCCATACGCAGTATTTT.

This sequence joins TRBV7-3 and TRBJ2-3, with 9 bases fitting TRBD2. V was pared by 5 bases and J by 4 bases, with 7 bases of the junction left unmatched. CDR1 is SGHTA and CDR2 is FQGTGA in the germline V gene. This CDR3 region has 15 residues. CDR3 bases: TGTGCCAGCAGCGTCCTAGCGGGGCGTGCAGATACGCAGTATTTT. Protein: CASSVLAGRADTQYF.

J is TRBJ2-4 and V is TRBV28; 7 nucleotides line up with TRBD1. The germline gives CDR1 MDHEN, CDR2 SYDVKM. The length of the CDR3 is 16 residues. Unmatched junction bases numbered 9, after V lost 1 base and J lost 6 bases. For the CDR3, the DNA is TGTGCCAGCAGTTTATTAGGCAGGGGGAGTGGAAACATTCAGTACTTC. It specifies CASSLLGRGSGNIQYF.

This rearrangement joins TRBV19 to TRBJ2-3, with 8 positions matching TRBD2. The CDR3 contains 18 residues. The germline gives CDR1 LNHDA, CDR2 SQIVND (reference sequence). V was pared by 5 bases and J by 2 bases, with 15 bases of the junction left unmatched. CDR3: CASSFQPSSGGFTDTQYF. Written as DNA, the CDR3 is TGTGCCAGTAGTTTTCAACCATCTTCGGGGGGGTTCACAGATACGCAGTATTTT.

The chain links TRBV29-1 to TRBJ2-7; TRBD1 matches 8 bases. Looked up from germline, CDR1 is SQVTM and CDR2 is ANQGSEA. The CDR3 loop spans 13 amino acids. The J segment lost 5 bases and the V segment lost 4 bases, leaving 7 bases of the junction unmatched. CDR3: CSVAQGASHEQYF. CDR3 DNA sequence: TGCAGCGTTGCCCAGGGGGCTAGTCACGAGCAGTACTTC.

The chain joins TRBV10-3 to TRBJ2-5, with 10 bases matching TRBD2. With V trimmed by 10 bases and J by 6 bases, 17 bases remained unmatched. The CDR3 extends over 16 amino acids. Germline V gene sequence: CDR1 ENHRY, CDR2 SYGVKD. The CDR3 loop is CATRPGTAGGPKTQYF. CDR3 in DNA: TGTGCCACACGCCCTGGGACAGCGGGGGGGCCGAAGACCCAGTACTTC.